One sample yielded the 3 T cell receptor beta chains listed below, sequenced in a study of cytomegalovirus exposure and HLA in healthy donors. The PCR used 60 Vbeta and 13 Jbeta primers. TCRdb keeps only in-frame clones here, not all; method: immunoSEQ multiplex PCR. The sample shows approximately 170,000 clones, approximately 81% of them seen only once. Sequencing input: PBMCs. These receptors were collected from a boy aged 2-15 years in good health and CMV-seronegative.

The genes are TRBV5-1 and TRBJ2-1, with D tentatively TRBD2 (6 bases). The V gene lost 2 bases and the J gene lost 0 bases, with 9 bases spanning the gap. CDR1 SGHRS and CDR2 YFSETQ come from the germline V gene. The CDR3 is made up of 15 amino acids. The CDR3 DNA reads as TGCGCCAGCAGCTTTCGGGACTTCTCCTACAATGAGCAGTTCTTC. Protein sequence: CASSFRDFSYNEQFF. The full variable domain, in which reference TRBV5-1 and TRBJ2-1 provide the parts outside the CDR3, is KAGVTQTPRYLIKTRGQQVTLSCSPISGHRSVSWYQQTPGQGLQFLFEYFSETQRNKGNFPGRFSGRQFSNSRSEMNVSTLELGDSALYLCASSFRDFSYNEQFFGPGTRLTVL.

This clone occurred once. The rearrangement uses TRBV9 and TRBJ2-1; TRBD2 matches at 10 bases. The CDR3 consists of 15 residues. Trimming at V came to 4 bases and at J to 8 bases, leaving 9 bases not matched to a gene. Germline loops: CDR1 SGDLS, CDR2 YYNGEE. CDR3 loop: CASSPWASGGDEQFF. CDR3 DNA: TGTGCCAGCAGCCCCTGGGCTAGCGGGGGCGATGAGCAGTTCTTC.

About this clone itself: Within the sample, other DNA sequences also encode this same CDR3. Here the CDR3 reads CASSPDRNYGYTF. The CDR3 DNA reads as TGTGCCAGCAGCCCGGACAGGAACTATGGCTACACCTTC. The J gene is TRBJ1-2, the V gene TRBV7-2; 7 bases are a match to TRBD1. This CDR3 spans 13 amino acids. The V gene end was trimmed by 5 bases and the J gene end by 2 bases; junction bases not matched to a gene: 2. CDR1 is SGHTA and CDR2 is FQGNSA in the germline V gene.